Sequencing of this T cell receptor (beta chain) was carried out in a study of B cell selection in AIRE deficiency. Sorting defined conventional CD4 T cells as CD4+CD127+. Control samples were from healthy, unrelated donors. Turning to this clone: What it binds is not known.

Findings of the study overall: Healthy Tconv contained 36.6% of shared healthy Treg sequences; only TCRbeta sequenced. Healthy donors alone shared around 33% of approximately 3,500 Treg sequences; patients alone around 8.5%.

Original methodology: Patients' conventional T cells yielded approximately 110,000 distinct TCRbeta sequences; donors' about 1.5x10^5. Some clones are missing from TCRdb's copy, which holds only in-frame ones; the method was immunoSEQ multiplex PCR. V and J calls and clone size are given by that table; D and trimming were obtained from the DNA. Seen here are 23,000 or so clones, around 95% observed once, and the top ten hold roughly 0.26%. V gave up 4 bases and J gave up 5 bases, with 8 bases separating them. The CDR3 has 12 amino acids. Germline values: CDR1 MNHNS, CDR2 SASEGT. The TCR sequence derives from a human donor in good health. The rearrangement links TRBV6-1 to TRBJ2-5; no clear D gene. The sample comprised CD4+CD127+ conventional T cells sorted from PBMCs. The CDR3 region has the DNA TGTGCCAGCAGTGTACCCCGGGAGACCCAGTACTTC. Encoded protein: CASSVPRETQYF.